These T cell receptor beta chains were read from a single sample in a study of OX40 agonist ivuxolimab in advanced cancers. Repertoires were generated with immunoSEQ multiplex PCR, while TCRdb's copy carries only in-frame clones and drops some. The table lists about 100,000 clones, 70% to 90% of them singletons. The material sequenced was CD4+ or CD8+ T cells sorted from blood, taken in a trial of the OX40 agonist ivuxolimab. These receptors all come from an adult with an advanced solid tumor such as melanoma, head and neck, liver or kidney cancer. Both conserved end residues are part of each CDR3.

len: 16
v_gene: TRBV6-1
CDR3aa: CASSEMEGGQRRTQYF

len: 13
v_gene: TRBV2
CDR3aa: CASSDSLNTEAFF

len: 15
v_gene: TRBV6-5
CDR3aa: CASSYSRQQNTEAFF

len: 15
v_gene: TRBV6-1
CDR3aa: CASSEWGRKDYGYTF

len: 15
v_gene: TRBV19
CDR3aa: CASSPQGAMNTEAFF

len: 13
v_gene: TRBV6-5
CDR3aa: CASSPGEAYEQYF

len: 12
v_gene: TRBV29-1
CDR3aa: CSVKVSTDTQYF

len: 14
v_gene: TRBV11-2
CDR3aa: CASSLWSGLNEQFF

len: 13
v_gene: TRBV2
CDR3aa: CASSWGQGEPQHF

len: 14
v_gene: TRBV5-5
CDR3aa: CASGTSGFQETQYF

len: 14
v_gene: TRBV6-1
CDR3aa: CASSAVISNQPQHF

len: 13
v_gene: TRBV19
CDR3aa: CASSRQEFYGYTF

len: 11
v_gene: TRBV25-1
CDR3aa: CASSEIGELFF

len: 13
v_gene: TRBV5-6
CDR3aa: CASSLNGLYGYTF

len: 15
v_gene: TRBV5-1
CDR3aa: CASSLALDKNTEAFF

len: 12
v_gene: TRBV10-3
CDR3aa: CATGAANYGYTF

len: 15
v_gene: TRBV27
CDR3aa: CASSFLHPRNTEAFF

len: 15
v_gene: TRBV5-6
CDR3aa: CASSSAGPSTDTQYF

len: 13
v_gene: TRBV29-1
CDR3aa: CSVHQGAGQPQHF

len: 17
v_gene: TRBV29-1
CDR3aa: CSVVGASGSWITDTQYF

len: 16
v_gene: TRBV5-4
CDR3aa: CASSLDGTVNTGELFF

len: 15
v_gene: TRBV7-3
CDR3aa: CASSSRADLYNEQFF

len: 14
v_gene: TRBV30
CDR3aa: CASKGGTGVFEQYF

len: 12
v_gene: TRBV30
CDR3aa: CAWGDRQETQYF

len: 15
v_gene: TRBV6-6
CDR3aa: CASSYFPSGTYEQYF

len: 15
v_gene: TRBV7-2
CDR3aa: CASSSGGSRAYGYTF

len: 15
v_gene: TRBV6-6
CDR3aa: CASSYRGGPNTEAFF

len: 15
v_gene: TRBV19
CDR3aa: CASSIVGRHYTEAFF

len: 13
v_gene: TRBV28
CDR3aa: CATLGQGISPLHF

len: 13
v_gene: TRBV5-1
CDR3aa: CASSSGQGYEQYF

len: 17
v_gene: TRBV7-9
CDR3aa: CASSLATNLAGKETQYF

len: 15
v_gene: TRBV27
CDR3aa: CASRRLAGDLDTQYF

len: 16
v_gene: TRBV19
CDR3aa: CASSVIQGATNEKLFF

len: 14
v_gene: TRBV25-1
CDR3aa: CASGGGVGPDTQYF

len: 15
v_gene: TRBV7-9
CDR3aa: CASSFSSGSNEKLFF

len: 11
v_gene: TRBV25-1
CDR3aa: CASSVNYGYTF

len: 18
v_gene: TRBV27
CDR3aa: CASSWVGRGVKSSYEQYF